The next 19 T cell receptor beta chains were all read from a single sample in a study of blood T cell repertoires in COVID-19 (dated by TCRdb to 2018 to 2021). The library was prepared using the immunoSEQ multiplex PCR assay. In its TCRdb copy, this immuneACCESS table keeps in-frame sequences only and misses some clones. Where compared with another copy, unresolved V genes explain less than half of these, and the others have no known cause. Present in this sample are around 86,000 clones, approximately 85% of which were seen just once. The top ten hold around 12% of the sample. The sequenced sample was peripheral blood. The source of these receptors is a human donor in a cohort sampled during active COVID-19.

This chain connects TRBV19 to TRBJ2-5; tentative D call: TRBD1 (8 bases). Per the germline V gene, CDR1 is LNHDA and CDR2 is SQIVND (reference sequence). The V and J ends lost 5 bases and 5 bases respectively, with 12 bases between them. The CDR3 is 13 residues long. Written as DNA, the CDR3 is TGTGCCAGTAGTGGACAGGGAGGGGAGACCCAGTACTTC. It yields the protein CASSGQGGETQYF.

The rearrangement joins TRBV2 to TRBJ2-3; maybe TRBD2 (5 bases). V was trimmed by 7 bases and J by 1 base, leaving 9 bases between them. Germline V gene lookup returns CDR1 SNHLY and CDR2 FYNNEI. This CDR3 spans 13 amino acids. Written as DNA, the CDR3 is TGTGCCAGCATGGCCGGGGGCACAGATACGCAGTATTTT. Protein sequence: CASMAGGTDTQYF.

The chain employs TRBV24-1 and TRBJ2-2; D call uncertain. Trimming shortened V by 3 bases and J by 6 bases, and 13 bases separated the two germline ends. The CDR3 loop spans 15 amino acids. From germline, CDR1 is KGHDR and CDR2 SFDVKD. The CDR3 bases are TGTGCCACCAGTGATAGCCGTCTTCCCCCCGGGGAGCTGTTTTTT. This codes for CATSDSRLPPGELFF.

The chain recombines TRBV5-4 with TRBJ1-1; unclear D gene. Germline V lookup: CDR1 SGHNT, CDR2 YYREEE (reference sequence). The CDR3 is 13 residues long. V gave up 0 bases and J gave up 7 bases, with 10 bases separating them. CDR3 DNA sequence: TGTGCCAGCAGCTTGGGAGGGAGGGATGAAGCTTTCTTT. Translating it yields CASSLGGRDEAFF.

The chain recombines TRBV6-5 with TRBJ1-1; D gene uncertain. The CDR3 runs 14 residues. From germline, CDR1 is MNHEY and CDR2 SVGAGI. The ends were cut back, 7 bases at V and 5 bases at J, with 17 bases in the middle. The CDR3: CASTPRRVRTEAFF. In nucleotides, the CDR3 is TGTGCCAGCACCCCCAGACGGGTGAGGACTGAAGCTTTCTTT.

The chain employs TRBV4-1 and TRBJ2-3; 10 nucleotides line up with TRBD1. J gave up 3 bases and V 2 bases, and 2 bases lay outside the gene matches. The germline V gene encodes CDR1 MGHRA and CDR2 YSYEKL. This CDR3 has 15 amino acids. The CDR3 protein is CASSQRDRGTDTQYF. CDR3 DNA: TGCGCCAGCAGCCAACGGGACAGGGGTACAGATACGCAGTATTTT.

The chain couples TRBV11-3 to TRBJ2-2; the D is unclear. CDR1 is SGHNT and CDR2 is YENEEA in the germline V gene. The CDR3 covers 15 residues. Trimming shortened V by 5 bases and J by 7 bases, and 17 bases separated the two germline ends. The CDR3 region is CASSHDLVSNGELFF. As DNA, the CDR3 is TGTGCCAGCAGCCACGATCTAGTGTCGAACGGGGAGCTGTTTTTT.

The chain links TRBV14 to TRBJ2-3; D is uncertain. Germline V gene sequence: CDR1 SGHDN, CDR2 FVKESK. The CDR3 sequence is 13 residues long. V lost 1 base, J lost 5 bases, and 7 bases lay in between. Written as DNA, the CDR3 is TGTGCCAGCAGCCAAGGGCACCAAGATACGCAGTATTTT. Amino acids: CASSQGHQDTQYF.

V and J are TRBV5-1 and TRBJ2-5, with D perhaps TRBD2 (5 bases). This CDR3 is built from 14 residues. Germline-derived CDR1 and CDR2 are SGHRS and YFSETQ. V was pared by 0 bases and J by 6 bases, with 12 bases between. In DNA, the CDR3 is TGCGCCAGCAGCTTGGATACGGGGATGCAGACCCAGTACTTC. Residues: CASSLDTGMQTQYF.

V and J are TRBV12-3 or TRBV12-4 and TRBJ1-2; tentative D call: TRBD1 (6 bases). The CDR3 length is 11 residues. With 9 bases removed from V and 5 bases from J, the gap between germline ends came to 10 bases. This chain's CDR3 is CASGTSYGYTF. For the CDR3, the DNA is TGTGCCAGTGGGACATCATATGGCTACACCTTC.

This clone was detected only a few times. The chain carries TRBV28 and TRBJ1-5; 9 positions match TRBD1. There are 15 residues in the CDR3. The germline V gene has CDR1 MDHEN and CDR2 SYDVKM. V lost 6 bases and J lost 0; bases outside the gene matches: 3. CDR3 in amino acids: CASRGTGISNQPQHF. The CDR3 DNA is TGTGCCAGCAGGGGGACAGGGATTAGCAATCAGCCCCAGCATTTT.

The V call is TRBV27, the J call TRBJ2-7, with D perhaps matching TRBD1 (5 bases). CDR1 is MNHEY, CDR2 SMNVEV, per germline (reference sequence). V was pared by 3 bases and J by 3 bases, with 9 bases between. CDR3 length equals 13 residues. In DNA, the CDR3 is TGTGCCAGCAGTTTTTCAGGGCGCTACGAGCAGTACTTC. It is translated as CASSFSGRYEQYF.

The rearrangement uses TRBV19 and TRBJ2-7, with D hard to call. V was cut by 4 bases and J by 2 bases, with 9 bases left in between. The CDR3 is 13 amino acids. The germline gives CDR1 LNHDA, CDR2 SQIVND (reference sequence). The CDR3, as DNA: TGTGCCAGTAGTAGGCAGTCCCCCTACGAGCAGTACTTC. Translation: CASSRQSPYEQYF.

The chain employs TRBV10-3 and TRBJ2-7; TRBD2 matches at 15 bases. This CDR3 region has 17 residues. The germline gives CDR1 ENHRY, CDR2 SYGVKD. The J segment lost 0 bases and the V segment lost 6 bases, leaving 6 bases of the junction unmatched. The CDR3 DNA reads TGTGCCATCAGCACGGGACTAGCGGGAGGACGCTCCTACGAGCAGTACTTC. Amino acids: CAISTGLAGGRSYEQYF.

This chain joins TRBV30 and TRBJ1-5; TRBD1 might be the D (5 bases). Germline CDR1 GTSNPN, CDR2 SVGIG (reference sequence). CDR3 size: 13 residues. Deletions cut 7 bases from V and 3 bases from J, with 13 bases between. The chain's CDR3 is CALAGGDNQPQHF. The CDR3 DNA sequence: TGTGCCTTGGCGGGGGGGGACAATCAGCCCCAGCATTTT.

The rearrangement uses TRBV4-1 and TRBJ1-1; 7 bases are shared with TRBD1. The CDR3 is made up of 18 amino acids. With V trimmed by 3 bases and J by 0 bases, 13 bases remained unmatched. CDR1 is MGHRA and CDR2 is YSYEKL in the germline V gene. This CDR3 is CASSHTRGQVGMNTEAFF. The CDR3 nucleotides are TGCGCCAGCAGCCACACGAGGGGGCAGGTGGGGATGAACACTGAAGCTTTCTTT.

The chain has TRBV7-3 and TRBJ1-2; D possibly corresponds to TRBD1 (5 bases). CDR3 length: 15 residues. V shed 2 bases and J shed 4 bases, with 14 bases lying between them. Germline lookup yields CDR1 SGHTA and CDR2 FQGTGA. The CDR3 loop reads CASSLGRDYFYGYTF. CDR3 nucleotide sequence: TGTGCCAGCAGCTTAGGGAGGGACTACTTCTATGGCTACACCTTC.

This chain uses TRBV7-8 with TRBJ2-1, with a weak D call TRBD1 (5 bases). This CDR3 has 15 residues. Looked up from germline, CDR1 is SGHVS and CDR2 is FQNEAQ. Trimming took 0 bases from V and 10 from J, leaving 16 bases between them. The CDR3 sequence: CASSLARAGSQEQFF. The CDR3 DNA follows: TGTGCCAGCAGCTTAGCCAGGGCAGGGTCCCAGGAGCAGTTCTTC.

This clone was recorded once. J is TRBJ1-2 and V is TRBV4-2; D is undetermined. Germline loops: CDR1 LGHNA, CDR2 YNFKEQ. The CDR3 has 17 residues. Trimming took 0 bases from V and 0 from J, leaving 14 bases between them. The CDR3 region has the DNA TGTGCCAGCAGCCAAGATCGACACCCCCGCGCTAACTATGGCTACACCTTC. Translating it yields CASSQDRHPRANYGYTF.